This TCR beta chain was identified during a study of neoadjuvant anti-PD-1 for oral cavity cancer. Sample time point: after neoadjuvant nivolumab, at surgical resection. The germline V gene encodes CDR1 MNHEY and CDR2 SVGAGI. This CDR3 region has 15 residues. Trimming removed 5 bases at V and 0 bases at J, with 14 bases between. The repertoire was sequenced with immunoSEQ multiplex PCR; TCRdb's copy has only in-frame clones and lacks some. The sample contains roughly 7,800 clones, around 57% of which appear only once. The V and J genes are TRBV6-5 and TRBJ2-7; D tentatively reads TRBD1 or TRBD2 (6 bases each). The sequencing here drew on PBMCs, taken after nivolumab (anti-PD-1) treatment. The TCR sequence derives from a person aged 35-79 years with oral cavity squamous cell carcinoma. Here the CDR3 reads CASSRGTPSSYEQYF. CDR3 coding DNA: TGTGCCAGCAGTCGCGGGACACCTTCCTCCTACGAGCAGTACTTC.